This T cell receptor beta chain was retrieved from a study of cytomegalovirus exposure and HLA in healthy donors. The study's findings and limits: According to reports, the classifier identified cytomegalovirus status with high specificity and sensitivity. Within the 100 to 150 validation repertoires, first-cohort TCR clusters tended to co-occur, according to a later analysis. The study put under 200 TCR beta chains on its list as cytomegalovirus-associated. In vitro confirmation showed three CMV-associated chains to be CMV antigen specific.

This clone occurred a few times. Its antigen is as yet unknown. Here immunoSEQ multiplex PCR was the method, and the copy in TCRdb shows in-frame clones only, minus some. This sample has roughly 260,000 clones, with 90% found just once. The CDR3 is 13 amino acids. The junction had 6 bases not matched to a gene; V was cut back by 6 bases and J by 3 bases. Germline-derived CDR1 and CDR2 are SQVTM and ANQGSEA. The material sequenced was PBMCs. This receptor was obtained from a woman younger than 30 in good health and CMV-seronegative. The chain employs TRBV29-1 and TRBJ1-1; 8 bases are shared with TRBD1. CDR3 residues: CSVRTGYDTEAFF. CDR3 DNA: TGCAGCGTCCGGACAGGGTACGACACTGAAGCTTTCTTT.